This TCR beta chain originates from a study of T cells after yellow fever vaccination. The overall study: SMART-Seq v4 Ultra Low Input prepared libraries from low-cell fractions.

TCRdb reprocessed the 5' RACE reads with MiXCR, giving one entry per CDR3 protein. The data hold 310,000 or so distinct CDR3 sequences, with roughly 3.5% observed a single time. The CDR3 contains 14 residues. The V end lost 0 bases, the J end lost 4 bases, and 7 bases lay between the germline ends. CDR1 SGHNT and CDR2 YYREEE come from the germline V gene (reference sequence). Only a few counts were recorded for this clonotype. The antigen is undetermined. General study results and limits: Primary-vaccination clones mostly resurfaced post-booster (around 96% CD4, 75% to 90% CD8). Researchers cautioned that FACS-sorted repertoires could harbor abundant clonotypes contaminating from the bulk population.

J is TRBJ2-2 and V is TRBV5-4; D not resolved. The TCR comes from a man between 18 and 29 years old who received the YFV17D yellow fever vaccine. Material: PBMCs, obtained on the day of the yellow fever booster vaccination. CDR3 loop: CASSLGIPTGELFF. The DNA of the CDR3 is TGTGCCAGCAGCTTGGGAATTCCCACCGGGGAGCTGTTTTTT.